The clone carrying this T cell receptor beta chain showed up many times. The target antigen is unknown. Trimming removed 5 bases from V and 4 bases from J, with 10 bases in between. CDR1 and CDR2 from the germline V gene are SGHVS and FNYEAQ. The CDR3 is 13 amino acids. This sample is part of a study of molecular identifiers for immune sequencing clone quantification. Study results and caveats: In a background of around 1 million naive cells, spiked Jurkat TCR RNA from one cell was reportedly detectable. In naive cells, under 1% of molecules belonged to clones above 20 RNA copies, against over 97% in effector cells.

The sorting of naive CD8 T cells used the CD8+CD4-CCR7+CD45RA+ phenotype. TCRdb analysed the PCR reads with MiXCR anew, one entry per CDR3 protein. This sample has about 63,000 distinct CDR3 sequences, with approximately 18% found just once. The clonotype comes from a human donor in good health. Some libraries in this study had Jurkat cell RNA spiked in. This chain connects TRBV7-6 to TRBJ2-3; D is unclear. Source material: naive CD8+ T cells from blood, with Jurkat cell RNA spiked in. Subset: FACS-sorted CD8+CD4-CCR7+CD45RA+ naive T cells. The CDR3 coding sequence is TGTGCCAGCAGCGGACCGGGCTCAGATACGCAGTATTTT. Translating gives CASSGPGSDTQYF. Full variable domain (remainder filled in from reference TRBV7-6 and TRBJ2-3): GAGVSQSPRYKVTKRGQDVALRCDPISGHVSLYWYRQALGQGPEFLTYFNYEAQQDKSGLPNDRFSAERPEGSISTLTIQRTEQRDSAMYRCASSGPGSDTQYFGPGTRLTVL.